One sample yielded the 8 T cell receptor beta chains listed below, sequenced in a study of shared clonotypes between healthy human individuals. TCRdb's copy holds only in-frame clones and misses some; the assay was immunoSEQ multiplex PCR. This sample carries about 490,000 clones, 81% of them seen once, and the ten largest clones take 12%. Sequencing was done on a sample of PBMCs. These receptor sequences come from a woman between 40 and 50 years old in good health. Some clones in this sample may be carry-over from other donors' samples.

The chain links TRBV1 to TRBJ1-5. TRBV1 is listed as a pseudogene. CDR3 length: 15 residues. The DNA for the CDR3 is TGCACCAGCAGCCAAGAGGGAACAGGCAATCAGCCCCAGCATTTT. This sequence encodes CTSSQEGTGNQPQHF.

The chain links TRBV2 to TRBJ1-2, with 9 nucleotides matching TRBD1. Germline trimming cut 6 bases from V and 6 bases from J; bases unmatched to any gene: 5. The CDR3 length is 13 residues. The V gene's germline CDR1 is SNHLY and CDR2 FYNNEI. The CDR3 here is CASRPGQGDGYTF. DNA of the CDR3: TGTGCCAGCAGGCCGGGACAGGGCGATGGCTACACCTTC.

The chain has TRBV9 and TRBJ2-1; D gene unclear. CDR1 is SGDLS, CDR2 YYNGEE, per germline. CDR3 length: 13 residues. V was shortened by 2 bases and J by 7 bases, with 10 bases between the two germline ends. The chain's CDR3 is CASSVWVGNEQFF. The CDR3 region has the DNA TGTGCCAGCAGCGTCTGGGTCGGGAATGAGCAGTTCTTC.

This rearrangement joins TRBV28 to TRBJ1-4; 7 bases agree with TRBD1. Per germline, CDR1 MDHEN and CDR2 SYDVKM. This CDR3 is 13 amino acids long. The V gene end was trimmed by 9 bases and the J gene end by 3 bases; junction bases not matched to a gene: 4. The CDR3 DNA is TGTGCCAGTACAGGGGCAGCTAATGAAAAACTGTTTTTT. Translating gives CASTGAANEKLFF.

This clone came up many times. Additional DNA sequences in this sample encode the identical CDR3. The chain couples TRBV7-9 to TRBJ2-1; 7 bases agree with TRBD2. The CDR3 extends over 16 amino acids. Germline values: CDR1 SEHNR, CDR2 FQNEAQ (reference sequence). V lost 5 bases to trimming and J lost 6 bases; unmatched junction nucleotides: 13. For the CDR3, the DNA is TGTGCCAGCAGCATTGTGGGCGGGAGTTTCGGCAATGAGCAGTTCTTC. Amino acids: CASSIVGGSFGNEQFF.

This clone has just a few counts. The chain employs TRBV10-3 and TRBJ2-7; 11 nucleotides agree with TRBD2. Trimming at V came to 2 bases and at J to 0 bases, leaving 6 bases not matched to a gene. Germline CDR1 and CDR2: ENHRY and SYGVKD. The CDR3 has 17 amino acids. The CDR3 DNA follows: TGTGCCATCAGTGAGCCGGCCGGGACTAGCGGCTCCTACGAGCAGTACTTC. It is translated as CAISEPAGTSGSYEQYF.

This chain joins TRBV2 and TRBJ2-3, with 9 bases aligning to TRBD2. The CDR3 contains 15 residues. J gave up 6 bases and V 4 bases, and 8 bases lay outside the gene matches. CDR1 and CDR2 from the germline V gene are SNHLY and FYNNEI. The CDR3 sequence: CASSVLGLAYDTQYF. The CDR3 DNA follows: TGTGCCAGCAGTGTCTTGGGACTAGCATACGATACGCAGTATTTT. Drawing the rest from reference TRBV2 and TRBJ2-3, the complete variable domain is EPEVTQTPSHQVTQMGQEVILRCVPISNHLYFYWYRQILGQKVEFLVSFYNNEISEKSEIFDDQFSVERPDGSNFTLKIRSTKLEDSAMYFCASSVLGLAYDTQYFGPGTRLTVL.

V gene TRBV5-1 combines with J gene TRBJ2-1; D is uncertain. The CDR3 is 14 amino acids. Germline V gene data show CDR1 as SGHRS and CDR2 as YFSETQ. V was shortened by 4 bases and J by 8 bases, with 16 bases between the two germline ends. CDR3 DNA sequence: TGCGCCAGCAGCCCGGCCCGGCCGGCATATGAGCAGTTCTTC. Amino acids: CASSPARPAYEQFF.